This T cell receptor beta chain comes out of a study of circulating CD8 cells and anti-PD-1 response in melanoma. Study-level background: Six of 13 patients had prior targeted therapy or immunotherapy; seven did not. Non-responders showed stable or progressive disease; responders showed complete or partial response. Study-wide findings and caveats: Subset repertoires were largely private at M1, with under 8% shared. Peptide assays on expanded sorted subsets replaced tumor-based reactivity testing.

With 4 bases clipped from V and 7 bases from J, the junction kept 14 bases outside the gene matches. Germline V gives CDR1 LGHNA, CDR2 YSLEER. The CDR3 extends over 16 amino acids. Sorting of live CD3+CD8+TCRalphabeta+ cells by PD-1 and/or TIGIT gave four subsets. This clonotype is classed as large. Its antigen is as yet unknown. The QIAseq Immune Repertoire TCR panel built the libraries from approximately 16 ng of total RNA. TCRdb re-derived calls from the reads in MiXCR, one entry per CDR3 protein. The repertoire includes about 610 distinct CDR3 sequences, around 4% of them detected once, and roughly 15% sits in the top ten.

This chain connects TRBV4-3 to TRBJ1-2, with 8 nucleotides matching TRBD1. The clonotype comes from a human donor with melanoma. The sequences come from CD8+ T cells from PBMCs, collected at baseline or after one month of anti-PD-1 therapy (not recorded which). CDR3 nucleotide sequence: TGCGCCAGCAGCCCCACATCTACCGGACAGGGTCGTGGCTACACCTTC. Protein product: CASSPTSTGQGRGYTF.